Below are 10 T cell receptor beta chains sequenced from a single sample in a study of cytomegalovirus exposure and HLA in healthy donors (dated by TCRdb to 2016 to 2017). The method was the immunoSEQ multiplex PCR assay. For the multiplex PCR, a mixture combining 60 forward primers for TCR Vbeta segments and 13 reverse primers for TCR Jbeta segments was used. TCRdb mirrors the immuneACCESS table, restricted to in-frame sequences. Some clones are absent from its copies; in checked studies, under half trace to an unresolved V gene, and the reason for the others is unknown. The sample profile shows 150,000 or so clones; 75% to 80% of them were found once. Roughly 3% of the sample goes to the ten largest clones. Sequencing was carried out using PBMCs. Source of these receptors: a woman aged 40-49 years in good health and CMV-seronegative.

The chain carries TRBV12-5 and TRBJ1-2, with a possible D match to TRBD1 (5 bases). Germline CDR1 reads LGHNT; CDR2 reads FRNRAP. V lost 0 bases to trimming and J lost 5 bases, with 13 bases between them. CDR3 length: 15 amino acids. The CDR3 here is CASGLVRGGKYGYTF. CDR3 in DNA: TGTGCTAGTGGTTTGGTACGGGGGGGAAAGTATGGCTACACCTTC. Full variable domain (missing parts from reference TRBV12-5 and TRBJ1-2): DARVTQTPRHKVTEMGQEVTMRCQPILGHNTVFWYRQTMMQGLELLAYFRNRAPLDDSGMPKDRFSAEMPDATLATLKIQPSEPRDSAVYFCASGLVRGGKYGYTFGSGTRLTVV.

With respect to this clone: Since the CDR3 does not end with the conserved phenylalanine or tryptophan, this likely comes from a read error. This rearrangement joins TRBV7-6 to TRBJ2-7, with D maybe TRBD1 (7 bases). The CDR3 spans 19 residues. V lost 5 bases and J lost 3, with 29 bases in between. Germline CDR1 and CDR2: SGHVS and FNYEAQ. CDR3 protein: CASSPLGQDSRGGNYEQYL. The CDR3 coding sequence is TGTGCCAGCAGCCCCCTCGGACAGGACTCGCGAGGGGGGAACTACGAGCAGTACCTC.

The J gene is TRBJ1-6, the V gene TRBV7-8; 8 bases fit TRBD1. Germline V gives CDR1 SGHVS, CDR2 FQNEAQ. The CDR3 sequence is 14 residues long. J was trimmed by 8 bases and V by 5 bases; bases with no gene match: 5. The CDR3 here is CASSLGQGDSPLHF. CDR3 nucleotide sequence: TGTGCCAGCAGCCTCGGACAGGGTGATTCACCCCTCCACTTT.

The V gene is TRBV10-2, the J gene TRBJ1-1, with a weak D call TRBD1 (5 bases). In germline, CDR1 is WSHSY, CDR2 SAAADI. The CDR3 is made up of 14 amino acids. V gave up 6 bases and J gave up 0 bases, with 11 bases separating them. The CDR3 DNA is TGCGCCAGCAGATTGACAGCCATGAACACTGAAGCTTTCTTT. Its translation: CASRLTAMNTEAFF.

This clone has only a few counts. CDR3 nucleotides: TGCAGCGTTCATCAGGGAGGGGAGACCCAGTACTTC. This gives the protein CSVHQGGETQYF. V and J are TRBV29-1 and TRBJ2-5, with 7 bases identical to TRBD2. J lost 5 bases, V lost 5 bases, and 5 bases had no gene match. The CDR3 spans 12 residues. CDR1 SQVTM and CDR2 ANQGSEA come from the germline V gene.

The gene calls are TRBV5-1 and TRBJ2-5, with D possibly being TRBD1 (5 bases). In germline, CDR1 is SGHRS, CDR2 YFSETQ. V was shortened by 3 bases and J by 5 bases, with 14 bases between the two germline ends. The CDR3 has 14 amino acids. For the CDR3, the DNA is TGCGCCAGCAGCTATGGACCGGCAGGGGAGACCCAGTACTTC. Translating it yields CASSYGPAGETQYF.

This chain connects TRBV7-8 to TRBJ2-5, with 9 bases identical to TRBD2. The CDR3 runs to 16 residues. Germline CDR1 and CDR2: SGHVS and FQNEAQ. J gave up 5 bases and V 0 bases, and 7 bases lay outside the gene matches. The CDR3 here is CASSLALAGGQETQYF. The CDR3 DNA reads as TGTGCCAGCAGCTTAGCATTGGCGGGGGGGCAGGAGACCCAGTACTTC.

The chain carries TRBV4-1 and TRBJ2-1; D gene uncertain. This CDR3 is 15 amino acids long. V lost 2 bases and J lost 0, with 8 bases in between. In germline, CDR1 is MGHRA, CDR2 YSYEKL. CDR3 sequence reads: CASSQIGYSYNEQFF. DNA for the CDR3: TGCGCCAGCAGCCAAATCGGGTACTCCTACAATGAGCAGTTCTTC.

This clone came up a few times. V and J are TRBV7-6 and TRBJ2-1; perhaps TRBD2 as D (6 bases). The CDR3 has 12 amino acids. Trimming took 5 bases from V and 8 from J, leaving 10 bases between them. CDR1 SGHVS and CDR2 FNYEAQ come from the germline V gene. The CDR3 here is CASSILAYEQFF. The CDR3 DNA reads as TGTGCCAGCAGCATTCTAGCGTATGAGCAGTTCTTC.

This clone was seen once. The chain recombines TRBV6-1 with TRBJ1-2; TRBD1 agrees at 9 bases. The length of the CDR3 is 15 residues. Germline CDR1 MNHNS, CDR2 SASEGT. The V and J ends lost 6 bases and 1 base, in that order; junction bases with no gene match: 6. The CDR3 DNA follows: TGTGCCAGCAGAGAACTGACAGGGGGTAACTATGGCTACACCTTC. The encoded protein is CASRELTGGNYGYTF.